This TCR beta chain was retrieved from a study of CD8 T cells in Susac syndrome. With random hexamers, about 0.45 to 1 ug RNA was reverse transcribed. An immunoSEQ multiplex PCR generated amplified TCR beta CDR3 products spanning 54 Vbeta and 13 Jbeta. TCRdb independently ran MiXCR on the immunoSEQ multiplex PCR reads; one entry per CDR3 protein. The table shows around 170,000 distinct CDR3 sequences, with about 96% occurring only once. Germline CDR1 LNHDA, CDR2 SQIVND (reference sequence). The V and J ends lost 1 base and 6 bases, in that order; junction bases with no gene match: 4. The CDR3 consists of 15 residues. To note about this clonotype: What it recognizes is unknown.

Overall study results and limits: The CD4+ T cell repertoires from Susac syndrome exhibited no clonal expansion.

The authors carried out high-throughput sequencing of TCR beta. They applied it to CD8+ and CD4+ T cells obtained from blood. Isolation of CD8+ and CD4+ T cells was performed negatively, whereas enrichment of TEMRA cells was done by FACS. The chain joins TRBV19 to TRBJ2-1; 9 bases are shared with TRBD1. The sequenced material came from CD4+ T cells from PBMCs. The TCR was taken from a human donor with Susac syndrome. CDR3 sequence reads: CASSIGGGQGNEQFF. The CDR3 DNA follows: TGTGCCAGTAGTATAGGGGGGGGACAGGGCAATGAGCAGTTCTTC.